This T cell receptor beta chain was retrieved from a study of T cells in Graves' hyperthyroidism and ophthalmopathy. Study-level information: Specimen type is peripheral blood, collected at initial diagnosis prior to any treatment. General study points: Also found in blood were most expanded thyroid clonotypes above 0.001. Progression to ophthalmopathy was predicted a median of about six months early.

Of note for this clonotype: Its antigen is not known.

TCR beta CDR3 regions were amplified from RNA transcripts. Researchers ran a first-round RT-PCR on the TCR CDR3 using the HTBI primer set. TCRdb called the multiplex PCR reads again in MiXCR, with one record for every CDR3 protein. The repertoire has around 300,000 distinct CDR3 sequences, around 13% of them found once; the top ten carry roughly 33%. With V trimmed by 7 bases and J by 2 bases, 11 bases remained unmatched. The CDR3 loop spans 15 amino acids. CDR1 and CDR2 (germline): ENHRY, SYGVKD. Orbital computed tomography, thyroid ultrasound, serum thyroxine and TRAb, and clinical symptoms together informed the diagnoses.

V gene TRBV10-3 combines with J gene TRBJ2-7, with 7 bases lining up with TRBD1. The sequencing input was blood. The TCR was taken from a middle-aged woman with Graves' ophthalmopathy. CDR3 protein: CAITPDRSGTYEQYF. DNA for the CDR3: TGTGCCATCACCCCGGACAGGTCGGGGACCTACGAGCAGTACTTC.